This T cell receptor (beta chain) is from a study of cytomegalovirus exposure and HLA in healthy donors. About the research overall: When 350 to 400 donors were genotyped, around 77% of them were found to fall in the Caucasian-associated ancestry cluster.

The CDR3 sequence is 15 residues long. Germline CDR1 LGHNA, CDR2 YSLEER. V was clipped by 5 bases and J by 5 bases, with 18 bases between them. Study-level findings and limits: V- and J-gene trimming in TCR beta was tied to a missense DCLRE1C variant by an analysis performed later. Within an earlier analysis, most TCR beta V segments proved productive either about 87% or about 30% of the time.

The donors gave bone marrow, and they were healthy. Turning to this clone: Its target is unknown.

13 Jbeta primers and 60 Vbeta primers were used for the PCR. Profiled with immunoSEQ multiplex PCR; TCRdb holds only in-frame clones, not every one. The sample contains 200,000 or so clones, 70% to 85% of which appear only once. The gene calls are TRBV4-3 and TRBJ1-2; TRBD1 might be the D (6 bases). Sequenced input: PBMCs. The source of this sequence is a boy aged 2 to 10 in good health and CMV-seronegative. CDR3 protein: CASSYSTGGIYGYTF. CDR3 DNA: TGCGCCAGCAGCTATTCGACAGGAGGAATATATGGCTACACCTTC.